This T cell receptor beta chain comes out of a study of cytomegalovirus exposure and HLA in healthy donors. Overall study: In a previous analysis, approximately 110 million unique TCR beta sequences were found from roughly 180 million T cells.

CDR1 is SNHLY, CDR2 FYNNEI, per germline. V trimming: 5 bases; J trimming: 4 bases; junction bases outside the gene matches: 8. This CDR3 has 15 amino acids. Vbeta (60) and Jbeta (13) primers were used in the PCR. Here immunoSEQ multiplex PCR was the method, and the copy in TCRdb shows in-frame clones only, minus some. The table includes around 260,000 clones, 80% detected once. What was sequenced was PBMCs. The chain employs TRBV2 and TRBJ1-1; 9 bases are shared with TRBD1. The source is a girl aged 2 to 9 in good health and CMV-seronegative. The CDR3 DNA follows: TGTGCCAGCAGTCCGGGACAGGGATCGGGCACTGAAGCTTTCTTT. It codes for CASSPGQGSGTEAFF. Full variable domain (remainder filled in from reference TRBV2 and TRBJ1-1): EPEVTQTPSHQVTQMGQEVILRCVPISNHLYFYWYRQILGQKVEFLVSFYNNEISEKSEIFDDQFSVERPDGSNFTLKIRSTKLEDSAMYFCASSPGQGSGTEAFFGQGTRLTVV.